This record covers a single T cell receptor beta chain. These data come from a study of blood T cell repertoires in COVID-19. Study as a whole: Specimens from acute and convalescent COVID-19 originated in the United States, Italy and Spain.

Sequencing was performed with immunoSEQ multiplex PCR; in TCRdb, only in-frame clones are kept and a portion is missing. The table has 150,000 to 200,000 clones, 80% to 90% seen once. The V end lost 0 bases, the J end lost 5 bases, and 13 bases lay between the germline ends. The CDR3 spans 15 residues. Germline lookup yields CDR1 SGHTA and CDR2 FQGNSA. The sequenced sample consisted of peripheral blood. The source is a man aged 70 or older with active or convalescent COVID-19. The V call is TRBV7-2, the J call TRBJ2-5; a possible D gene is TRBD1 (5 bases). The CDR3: CASSLASWKGETQYF. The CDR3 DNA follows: TGTGCCAGCAGCTTAGCGTCGTGGAAGGGGGAGACCCAGTACTTC.